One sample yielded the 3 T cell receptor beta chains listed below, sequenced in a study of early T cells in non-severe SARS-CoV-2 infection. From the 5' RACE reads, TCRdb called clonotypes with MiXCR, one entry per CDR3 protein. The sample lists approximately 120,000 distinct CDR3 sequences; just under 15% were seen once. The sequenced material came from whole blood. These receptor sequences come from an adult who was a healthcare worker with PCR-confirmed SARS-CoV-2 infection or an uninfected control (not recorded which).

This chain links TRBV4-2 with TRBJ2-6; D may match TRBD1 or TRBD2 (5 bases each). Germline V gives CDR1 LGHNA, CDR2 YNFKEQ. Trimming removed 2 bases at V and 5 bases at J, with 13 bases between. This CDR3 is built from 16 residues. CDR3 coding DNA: TGTGCCAGCAGCCAATCCGGGGCTCAGAGGGCCAACGTCCTGACTTTC. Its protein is CASSQSGAQRANVLTF.

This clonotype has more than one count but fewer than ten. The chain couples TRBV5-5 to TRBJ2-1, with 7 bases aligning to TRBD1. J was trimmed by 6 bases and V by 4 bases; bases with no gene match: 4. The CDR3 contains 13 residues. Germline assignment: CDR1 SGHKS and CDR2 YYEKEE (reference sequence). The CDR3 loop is CASSIDRVNEQFF. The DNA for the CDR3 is TGTGCCAGCAGCATTGACAGGGTCAATGAGCAGTTCTTC.

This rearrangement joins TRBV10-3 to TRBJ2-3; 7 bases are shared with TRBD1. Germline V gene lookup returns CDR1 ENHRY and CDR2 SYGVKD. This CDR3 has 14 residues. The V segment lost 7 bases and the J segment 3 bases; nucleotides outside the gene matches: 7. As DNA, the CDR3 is TGTGCCATCACCCCGGACAGGTTGACAGATACGCAGTATTTT. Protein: CAITPDRLTDTQYF.